This is a list of T cell receptor beta chains from one sample in a study of T cell repertoires in cytomegalovirus infection. TCRdb re-called the reads with MiXCR, one entry per CDR3 protein. The table includes roughly 500,000 distinct CDR3 sequences, 11% detected once. Specimen: PBMCs. All receptors come from a human donor in good health (CMV status not recorded). Some clones in this sample may be carry-over from other donors' samples. The CDR3 runs from the conserved cysteine through the conserved F or W. D genes are given only for firm matches. Clone size is shown for a subset of rows, as once, few, many or a class of expanded clone.

>NA|TRBJ2-1|many|TRBV14
TGTGCCAGCAGCCCCCGCGGTGCTTACAGACTCAATGAGCAGTTCTTC
CASSPRGAYRLNEQFF
>NA|TRBJ1-3|many|TRBV7-2
TGTGCCAGCAGCTTAGAGGACTTCTCTGGAAACACCATATATTTT
CASSLEDFSGNTIYF
>TRBD1|TRBJ2-1|many|TRBV6-1
TGTGCCAGCAGTCGGGACAGCTACAATGAGCAGTTCTTC
CASSRDSYNEQFF
>NA|TRBJ2-2|many|TRBV28
TGTGCCAGCAGCCCATACCCAGGGACCACCGGGGAGCTGTTTTTT
CASSPYPGTTGELFF
>NA|TRBJ2-5|many|TRBV29-1
TGCAGCGTTGTCGGGACTCGGACCCAAGAGACCCAGTACTTC
CSVVGTRTQETQYF
>TRBD1|TRBJ1-2|many|TRBV5-6
TGTGCCAGCAGCTTTAGGGACAGGAGGAGCTATGGCTACACCTTC
CASSFRDRRSYGYTF
>TRBD2|TRBJ2-7|many|TRBV6-2/TRBV6-3
TGTGCCAGCAGTTTGACTAGCGGGGGCTTCCACGAGCAGTACTTC
CASSLTSGGFHEQYF
>NA|TRBJ2-7|NA|TRBV12-3/TRBV12-4
TGTGCCAGCAGTCACCGGGACATCTCCTACGAGCAGTACTTC
CASSHRDISYEQYF
>TRBD2|TRBJ2-3|many|TRBV5-1
TGCGCCAGCAGCATACCGGGACTACACACAGATACGCAGTATTTT
CASSIPGLHTDTQYF
>TRBD1|TRBJ1-4|many|TRBV12-3/TRBV12-4
TGTGCCAGCAGTACCGGACAGGGGAGGTTGTTTTTT
CASSTGQGRLFF
>NA|TRBJ1-6|many|TRBV10-3
TGTGCCATCAGGGATCATAAAACTGTGGAGCTCAATAATTCACCCCTCCACTTT
CAIRDHKTVELNNSPLHF
>NA|TRBJ2-5|many|TRBV19
TGTGCCAGTAGCGAGACGGAATGGGAGACCCAGTACTTC
CASSETEWETQYF
>NA|TRBJ2-3|many|TRBV7-8
TGTGCCAGCAGCTCCCGAACCGGAGATTCGAGCACAGATACGCAGTATTTT
CASSSRTGDSSTDTQYF
>NA|TRBJ2-7|many|TRBV11-2
TGTGCCAGCAGCTTAGATGGGCTCGACCACGAGCAGTACTTC
CASSLDGLDHEQYF
>TRBD1|TRBJ2-1|few|TRBV12-3/TRBV12-4
TGTGCCAGCAGTTTCAAGGGGACAGCCGGCTCCTACAATGAGCAGTTCTTC
CASSFKGTAGSYNEQFF
>TRBD2|TRBJ2-5|many|TRBV27
TGTGCCAGCAGTTTTGGGACTACTGAAGTAGAGACCCAGTACTTC
CASSFGTTEVETQYF
>NA|TRBJ2-3|many|TRBV23-1
TGCGCCAGCAGTAAAATGGTCAGGGAGGCAGATACGCAGTATTTT
CASSKMVREADTQYF
>NA|TRBJ1-2|NA|TRBV7-6
TGTGCCAGCAGCTTAGCCCTGAAAGGTGGGGGCTACACCTTC
CASSLALKGGGYTF
>TRBD2|TRBJ2-1|few|TRBV9
TGTGCCAGCAGCGTAGGAAGCGGGAGAGGAAATGAGCAGTTCTTC
CASSVGSGRGNEQFF
>NA|TRBJ2-1|many|TRBV27
TGTGCCAGCAGCCTAAGGGGCTCCTACAATGAGCAGTTCTTC
CASSLRGSYNEQFF
>NA|TRBJ2-2|NA|TRBV2
TGTGCCGGCAGTTCCCAGGGTCTTCCCACCGGGGAGCTGTTTTTT
CAGSSQGLPTGELFF
>TRBD1|TRBJ2-3|NA|TRBV6-2/TRBV6-3
TGTGCCAGCAGTTACTCCGGACAGGACACAGATACGCAGTATTTT
CASSYSGQDTDTQYF
>NA|TRBJ1-1|many|TRBV6-1
TGTGCCAGCAGTGAGGGGGGGGGTCGGCCTGAAGCTTTCTTT
CASSEGGGRPEAFF
>NA|TRBJ2-6|NA|TRBV18
TGTGCCAGCTCAGGACCTACCGGGGCCAACGTCCTGACTTTC
CASSGPTGANVLTF
>TRBD1|TRBJ1-4|NA|TRBV2
TGTGCCAGCGGAACGGGACAGGGGAATTTGGAACTGTTTTTT
CASGTGQGNLELFF
>NA|TRBJ1-2|many|TRBV7-2
TGTGCCAGCAGCTTAATCCCCCGCGAGGGTGATGGCTACACCTTC
CASSLIPREGDGYTF
>TRBD2|TRBJ2-1|many|TRBV15
TGTGCCACCAGCACGATAGCGGGAGGTCGTCGGAATGAGCAGTTCTTC
CATSTIAGGRRNEQFF
>TRBD1|TRBJ1-1|NA|TRBV30
TGTGCCTGGAGTGGGGGACAGGTCGCTGAAGCTTTCTTT
CAWSGGQVAEAFF
>NA|TRBJ2-3|many|TRBV3-1
TGTGCCAGCAGCAGCCCTTTGGGTACGCAGTATTTT
CASSSPLGTQYF
>TRBD2|TRBJ2-6|many|TRBV7-9
TGTGCCAGCAGCCCCCGTACAAGGCTAGCGGGCCCCTCTGGGGCCAACGTCCTGACTTTC
CASSPRTRLAGPSGANVLTF
>TRBD1|TRBJ2-7|many|TRBV7-8
TGTGCCAGCAGCTTAGCGGAGCCAGGGACAGGGGAGCAGTACTTC
CASSLAEPGTGEQYF
>TRBD1|TRBJ2-7|many|TRBV6-1
TGTGCCAGCAGTGAAACAGGGGGAGAGCAGTACTTC
CASSETGGEQYF
>TRBD2|TRBJ2-5|NA|TRBV5-1
TGCGCCAGCAGCTTGGCAGGGACTAGCGGGATGTACCAAGAGACCCAGTACTTC
CASSLAGTSGMYQETQYF
>TRBD2|TRBJ2-3|NA|TRBV10-3
TGTGCCACCAGGACTAGCGGGGCGATCTTTGATACGCAGTATTTT
CATRTSGAIFDTQYF
>NA|TRBJ2-1|many|TRBV7-9
TGTGCCAGCAGCCCAGATGGATCTGTCAATGAGCAGTTCTTC
CASSPDGSVNEQFF
>NA|TRBJ2-1|NA|TRBV11-2
TGTGCCAGCAGCTCTGTGGGGGGTAACTCCTACAATGAGCAGTTCTTC
CASSSVGGNSYNEQFF
>NA|TRBJ1-1|many|TRBV7-9
TGTGCCAGCAGCTTGCCGGGGGCAACTGAAGCTTTCTTT
CASSLPGATEAFF
>TRBD2|TRBJ2-2|few|TRBV18
TGTGCCAGCTCACCATTCCTAGCGGGAGTCGGTAACACCGGGGAGCTGTTTTTT
CASSPFLAGVGNTGELFF
>NA|TRBJ2-7|many|TRBV28
TGTGCCAGCAGAGAGATTCGTGGCACCTCCTACGAGCAGTACTTC
CASREIRGTSYEQYF
>TRBD1|TRBJ1-5|few|TRBV12-3/TRBV12-4
TGTGCCAGCAGTGCACAGGGGGGCAATCAGCCCCAGCATTTT
CASSAQGGNQPQHF
>NA|TRBJ2-3|many|TRBV19
TGTGCCAGTAGTATGAAAGGAACCCTTGGAGATACGCAGTATTTT
CASSMKGTLGDTQYF
>TRBD1|TRBJ2-5|many|TRBV29-1
TGCAGCGTCGCCCCCGGGACAGCACAAGAGACCCAGTACTTC
CSVAPGTAQETQYF
>TRBD2|TRBJ2-1|NA|TRBV29-1
TGCAGCGTTATACCCGGGACTAGCGGGGGGTACAATGAGCAGTTCTTC
CSVIPGTSGGYNEQFF
>TRBD1|TRBJ1-2|NA|TRBV9
TGTGCCAGCAGCGCGCCGGGACAGGGAAACTATGGCTACACCTTC
CASSAPGQGNYGYTF
>NA|TRBJ1-1|many|TRBV6-1
TGTGCCAGCAGTGAAGCCGGGGGCGGTGAAGCTTTCTTT
CASSEAGGGEAFF
>NA|TRBJ2-3|many|TRBV20-1
TGCAGTGCCCTCCCGGGATCAGATACGCAGTATTTT
CSALPGSDTQYF
>NA|TRBJ2-7|many|TRBV28
TGTGCCAGCAGTCCAAGCCAGGACAAGAGCTCCTACGAGCAGTACTTC
CASSPSQDKSSYEQYF
>NA|TRBJ2-5|many|TRBV9
TGTGCCAGCTCAGTCGGGGACGGCGTTTGGGAGACCCAGTACTTC
CASSVGDGVWETQYF
>NA|TRBJ1-1|many|TRBV19
TGTGCCAGTAACCCGGAAACTGAAGCTTTCTTT
CASNPETEAFF
>NA|TRBJ1-1|many|TRBV28
TGTGCCAGCACACGGATCACTGAAGCTTTCTTT
CASTRITEAFF
>NA|TRBJ2-3|few|TRBV18
TGTGCCAGCTCCCCGAACGCAGATACGCAGTATTTT
CASSPNADTQYF
>TRBD2|TRBJ2-7|few|TRBV29-1
TGCAGCGTCCAAAGGTGGAAGCGGGGGGGGCCCTACGAGCAGTACTTC
CSVQRWKRGGPYEQYF
>NA|TRBJ2-1|many|TRBV6-2/TRBV6-3
TGTGCCAGCAGTTACGACCGTCGGGAGATCTTC
CASSYDRREIF
>NA|TRBJ2-2|few|TRBV5-1
TGCGCCAGCCGGAGGGGGCCTACCCCCCTTGGGGAGCTGTTTTTT
CASRRGPTPLGELFF
>TRBD2|TRBJ2-7|many|TRBV29-1
TGCAGCGTTGAAGATGGGCGGGAGCCCTACGAGCAGTACTTC
CSVEDGREPYEQYF
>NA|TRBJ2-1|many|TRBV19
TGTGCCAGTAGCCTTTCCCCCGGCAACAATGAGCAGTTCTTC
CASSLSPGNNEQFF
>NA|TRBJ1-1|NA|TRBV2
TGTGCCAGCAGTGAAGGGGCTCCCACTGAAGCTTTCTTT
CASSEGAPTEAFF
>NA|TRBJ2-7|many|TRBV18
TGTGCCAGCTCACCGGAAAGTTACGCTAGCCAGCAGTACTTC
CASSPESYASQQYF